This passage covers 26 T cell receptor beta chains from one sample sequenced in a study of T cells in localized non-small cell lung cancer. Measured with immunoSEQ multiplex PCR; TCRdb has only the in-frame clones, and not every one. Found here are 30,000 to 45,000 clones, around 85% of them singletons; the top ten hold approximately 7.2%. The sample was peripheral blood, taken before any cancer treatment. These receptors came from a woman aged 40 to 75 with stage I lung adenocarcinoma.

Of note for this clone: The CDR3 carries no conserved terminal phenylalanine or tryptophan, so it likely arises from a read error. It is unclear where the CDR3 begins or ends on the DNA, so no DNA is shown, and the CDR3 is as TCRdb lists it. CDR3 sequence reads: CASSATGGVL. The chain is built from TRBV10-1 and TRBJ1-5; TRBD1 was called by the table and not checked on the DNA. CDR1 WNHNN and CDR2 SYGVQD come from the germline V gene (reference sequence). The CDR3 sequence runs 10 residues, both termini included.

The rearrangement uses TRBV5-4 and TRBJ2-3; D is perhaps TRBD2 (7 bases). V was trimmed by 4 bases and J by 3 bases, leaving 18 bases between them. This CDR3 spans 16 amino acids. CDR1 and CDR2 from the germline V gene are SGHNT and YYREEE (reference sequence). The CDR3 loop reads CASSKEGGARTDTQYF. DNA for the CDR3: TGTGCCAGCAGCAAGGAGGGGGGGGCCAGAACAGATACGCAGTATTTT.

The DNA of the CDR3 is TGTGCCATCAGTGAGGGGGGGGGCCCAGATACGCAGTATTTT. Translating it yields CAISEGGGPDTQYF. The chain recombines TRBV10-3 with TRBJ2-3; D may be TRBD2 (7 bases). The germline V gene encodes CDR1 ENHRY and CDR2 SYGVKD. The V end lost 2 bases, the J end lost 4 bases, and 10 bases lay between the germline ends. This CDR3 is built from 14 residues.

In nucleotides, the CDR3 is TGTGCCAGCAGTTCATCAATAAGGACTAGCGGTAAAGAGACCCAGTACTTC. The encoded protein is CASSSSIRTSGKETQYF. V usage is TRBV28 and J usage is TRBJ2-5, with 10 bases that match TRBD2. Germline trimming cut 4 bases from V and 3 bases from J; bases unmatched to any gene: 11. CDR1 and CDR2 from the germline V gene are MDHEN and SYDVKM. The CDR3 is made up of 17 amino acids.

This clone is a singleton in its sample. This chain links TRBV19 with TRBJ2-7; tentative D call: TRBD1 (5 bases). CDR1 and CDR2 (germline): LNHDA, SQIVND (reference sequence). This CDR3 spans 14 amino acids. V lost 5 bases to trimming and J lost 3 bases, with 14 bases between them. The CDR3 DNA follows: TGTGCCAGTAGTCCGACGGCAGGGATCTACGAGCAGTACTTC. Its translation: CASSPTAGIYEQYF.

Here the CDR3 DNA reads TGTGCCAGCAGCTTAGATCAATCCCCGGACTCTACAGATACGCAGTATTTT. It encodes CASSLDQSPDSTDTQYF. The V call is TRBV11-3, the J call TRBJ2-3; tentatively, D is TRBD2 (5 bases). This CDR3 has 17 amino acids. V was cut by 0 bases and J by 3 bases, with 16 bases left in between. The V gene's germline CDR1 is SGHNT and CDR2 YENEEA.

This rearrangement joins TRBV19 to TRBJ2-6, with D possibly TRBD1 on 5 matching bases. Germline CDR1 LNHDA, CDR2 SQIVND (reference sequence). Deletions cut 3 bases from V and 6 bases from J, with 6 bases between. This CDR3 spans 13 amino acids. CDR3 DNA sequence: TGTGCCAGTAGTATCAGGGAGGCCAACGTCCTGACTTTC. Amino acids: CASSIREANVLTF.

This chain uses TRBV10-2 with TRBJ1-5; D ambiguous. Between the trimmed V and J ends, which lost 7 bases and 1 base, there was a span of 11 bases. CDR1 is WSHSY and CDR2 is SAAADI in the germline V gene. The CDR3 is made up of 14 amino acids. The DNA for the CDR3 is TGCGCCAGCACAGACGGACGGAGCAATCAGCCCCAGCATTTT. Protein sequence: CASTDGRSNQPQHF.

This rearrangement joins TRBV2 to TRBJ2-4, with D maybe TRBD2 (6 bases). Germline V gives CDR1 SNHLY, CDR2 FYNNEI. Trimming removed 1 base from V and 0 bases from J, with 10 bases in between. There are 16 residues in the CDR3. The CDR3 nucleotides read TGTGCCAGCAGTGAAGATAGGGGACTAGCCAAAAACATTCAGTACTTC. Translating gives CASSEDRGLAKNIQYF.

This chain joins TRBV9 and TRBJ2-1, with 11 bases fitting TRBD2. Germline CDR1 and CDR2: SGDLS and YYNGEE. There are 16 residues in the CDR3. The J segment lost 5 bases and the V segment lost 4 bases, leaving 8 bases of the junction unmatched. The CDR3 loop reads CASSPQLAGANNEQFF. The CDR3 coding sequence is TGTGCCAGCAGCCCACAACTAGCGGGGGCCAACAATGAGCAGTTCTTC.

As for this clone: The junction differs from germline at one of its ends, possibly a read error. Other DNA variants within this sample encode the same CDR3. The rearrangement links TRBV28 to TRBJ1-1; 8 bases align to TRBD1. The CDR3 runs to 12 residues. The germline CDR1 and CDR2 sequences are MDHEN and SYDVKM. CDR3 nucleotides: TGTGCTTCAGGGGGCAGCAACACCGAAGCTTTCTTT. It codes for CASGGSNTEAFF.

V usage is TRBV5-4 and J usage is TRBJ1-2, with 10 bases identical to TRBD1. This CDR3 contains 15 residues. V lost 8 bases, J lost 6 bases, and 13 bases stayed unmatched. The germline V gene has CDR1 SGHNT and CDR2 YYREEE (reference sequence). The CDR3 spells CASRRQGASLDGYTF. CDR3 DNA: TGTGCCAGTAGGAGACAGGGGGCTAGTCTGGATGGCTACACCTTC.

The rearrangement joins TRBV5-1 to TRBJ2-7, with D perhaps given as TRBD1 or TRBD2 (5 bases each). The CDR3 runs 14 residues. Trimming pared 4 bases from V and 6 bases from J, leaving 17 bases between. The germline CDR1 and CDR2 sequences are SGHRS and YFSETQ. CDR3 sequence reads: CASSPGRLDGEQYF. The CDR3 coding sequence is TGCGCCAGCAGCCCGGGACGCCTGGACGGCGAGCAGTACTTC. Full variable domain (outside the CDR3, taken from reference TRBV5-1 and TRBJ2-7): KAGVTQTPRYLIKTRGQQVTLSCSPISGHRSVSWYQQTPGQGLQFLFEYFSETQRNKGNFPGRFSGRQFSNSRSEMNVSTLELGDSALYLCASSPGRLDGEQYFGPGTRLTVT.

The rearrangement joins TRBV19 to TRBJ2-1; D is perhaps TRBD2 (6 bases). CDR3 size: 15 residues. Germline CDR1 LNHDA, CDR2 SQIVND (reference sequence). V lost 8 bases to trimming and J lost 8 bases, with 22 bases between them. The CDR3 is CASGREQRGSDEQFF. CDR3 coding DNA: TGTGCCAGTGGGCGGGAACAGAGGGGTTCTGATGAGCAGTTCTTC.

V and J are TRBV11-3 and TRBJ2-7; 12 positions agree with TRBD2. Per the germline V gene, CDR1 is SGHNT and CDR2 is YENEEA. V lost 2 bases, J lost 4 bases, and 6 bases stayed unmatched. The CDR3 length is 16 residues. The CDR3 nucleotides read TGTGCCAGCAGCTTACGGACTAGCGGGGATGATTACGAGCAGTACTTC. The encoded protein is CASSLRTSGDDYEQYF.

The chain combines TRBV29-1 with TRBJ2-5; possibly TRBD1 for D (6 bases). CDR1 and CDR2 (germline): SQVTM, ANQGSEA. This CDR3 spans 12 amino acids. The germline V and J ends were trimmed by 1 base and 5 bases, with 8 bases remaining between them. The CDR3 loop reads CSVEGGRETQYF. CDR3 DNA: TGCAGCGTTGAAGGGGGGCGGGAGACCCAGTACTTC.

The chain employs TRBV19 and TRBJ2-5; 9 nucleotides match TRBD2. Germline V lookup: CDR1 LNHDA, CDR2 SQIVND (reference sequence). This CDR3 contains 16 residues. J gave up 0 bases and V 4 bases, and 6 bases lay outside the gene matches. CDR3 sequence: CASSTERGAYQETQYF. In DNA, the CDR3 is TGTGCCAGTAGTACTGAGCGGGGGGCATACCAAGAGACCCAGTACTTC. Full variable domain (missing parts from reference TRBV19 and TRBJ2-5): DGGITQSPKYLFRKEGQNVTLSCEQNLNHDAMYWYRQDPGQGLRLIYYSQIVNDFQKGDIAEGYSVSREKKESFPLTVTSAQKNPTAFYLCASSTERGAYQETQYFGPGTRLLVL.

The chain is built from TRBV5-1 and TRBJ2-7, with unresolved D. The CDR3 runs 12 residues. V shed 4 bases and J shed 4 bases, with 9 bases lying between them. Germline-derived CDR1 and CDR2 are SGHRS and YFSETQ. CDR3 in amino acids: CASSTIGYEQYF. The CDR3, as DNA: TGCGCCAGCAGCACAATTGGGTACGAGCAGTACTTC. Full variable domain (outside the CDR3, taken from reference TRBV5-1 and TRBJ2-7): KAGVTQTPRYLIKTRGQQVTLSCSPISGHRSVSWYQQTPGQGLQFLFEYFSETQRNKGNFPGRFSGRQFSNSRSEMNVSTLELGDSALYLCASSTIGYEQYFGPGTRLTVT.

V usage is TRBV10-3 and J usage is TRBJ2-1, with D possibly matching TRBD2 (6 bases). The germline gives CDR1 ENHRY, CDR2 SYGVKD. V was cut by 6 bases and J by 5 bases, with 14 bases left in between. The CDR3 has 14 residues. The CDR3, as DNA: TGTGCCATCAGAATAGGGACTCTAGACAATGAGCAGTTCTTC. Its translation: CAIRIGTLDNEQFF.

This clone appeared once. The CDR3, as DNA: TGCGCCAGCAGCCAACAGGTCAGGGAAGCTTACGAGCAGTACTTC. Translation gives CASSQQVREAYEQYF. The chain uses TRBV4-1 and TRBJ2-7; D possibly corresponds to TRBD1 (5 bases). This CDR3 comprises 15 residues. Trimming shortened V by 2 bases and J by 4 bases, and 15 bases separated the two germline ends. The germline V gene has CDR1 MGHRA and CDR2 YSYEKL.

This clone was seen a single time. The rearrangement links TRBV5-8 to TRBJ2-1; D is perhaps TRBD1 or TRBD2 (5 bases each). Trimming took off 2 bases at V and 6 bases at J, with 12 bases between the two ends. CDR3 size: 14 residues. CDR1 and CDR2 from the germline V gene are SGHTS and YDEGEE. CDR3 bases: TGTGCCAGCAGCTTACTAAGAGGGACCAATGAGCAGTTCTTC. Protein product: CASSLLRGTNEQFF.

The rearrangement joins TRBV6-6 to TRBJ2-3, with TRBD1 matching over 10 bases. Germline values: CDR1 MNHNY, CDR2 SVGAGI (reference sequence). The V segment lost 6 bases and the J segment 11 bases; nucleotides outside the gene matches: 17. This CDR3 contains 16 residues. CDR3 protein: CASSPTFDRGRDRQYF. CDR3 sequence (DNA): TGTGCCAGCAGCCCTACCTTTGACAGGGGGCGAGATCGGCAGTATTTT.

V gene TRBV14 combines with J gene TRBJ1-4; D might be TRBD1 (5 bases). CDR3 length: 13 residues. In germline, CDR1 is SGHDN, CDR2 FVKESK. The ends were cut back, 0 bases at V and 10 bases at J, with 9 bases in the middle. CDR3 nucleotides: TGTGCCAGCAGCCAAGATCTTGGGGGAAAACTGTTTTTT. Translated, it gives CASSQDLGGKLFF.

The chain recombines TRBV5-1 with TRBJ2-5; TRBD1 matches at 9 bases. The CDR3 has 15 amino acids. Germline V lookup: CDR1 SGHRS, CDR2 YFSETQ. V was clipped by 3 bases and J by 5 bases; unmatched bases: 8. As DNA, the CDR3 is TGCGCCAGCAGCTCCGGGACAGGGAGGTGGGAGACCCAGTACTTC. Encoded protein: CASSSGTGRWETQYF.

This chain uses TRBV29-1 with TRBJ1-4; the D gene is possibly TRBD1 (6 bases). Looked up from germline, CDR1 is SQVTM and CDR2 is ANQGSEA. The CDR3 sequence is 12 residues long. The V end lost 7 bases, the J end lost 8 bases, and 14 bases lay between the germline ends. The chain's CDR3 is CSAGGAGEKLFF. DNA for the CDR3: TGCAGCGCCGGGGGGGCTGGGGAAAAACTGTTTTTT.

This clone was observed a single time. CDR3 loop: CASSFGDAYEQYF. The CDR3 region has the DNA TGTGCCAGCAGTTTCGGGGACGCATACGAGCAGTACTTC. The chain recombines TRBV28 with TRBJ2-7; D possibly uses TRBD1 or TRBD2 (5 bases each). Trimming cost V 3 bases and J 4 bases, with 10 bases left between them. Per the germline V gene, CDR1 is MDHEN and CDR2 is SYDVKM. The CDR3 has 13 amino acids.